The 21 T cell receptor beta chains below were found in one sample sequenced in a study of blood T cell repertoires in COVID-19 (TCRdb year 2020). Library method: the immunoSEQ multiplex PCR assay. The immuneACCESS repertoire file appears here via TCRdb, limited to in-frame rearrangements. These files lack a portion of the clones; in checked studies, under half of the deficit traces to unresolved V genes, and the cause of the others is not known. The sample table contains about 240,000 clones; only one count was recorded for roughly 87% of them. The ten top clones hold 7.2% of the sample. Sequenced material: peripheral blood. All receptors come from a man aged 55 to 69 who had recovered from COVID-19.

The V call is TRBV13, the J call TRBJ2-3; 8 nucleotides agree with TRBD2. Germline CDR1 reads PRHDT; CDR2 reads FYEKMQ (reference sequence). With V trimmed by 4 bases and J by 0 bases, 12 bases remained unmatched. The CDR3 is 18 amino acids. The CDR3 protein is CASSSSGTSLPSTDTQYF. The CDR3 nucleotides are TGTGCCAGCAGCTCCTCCGGGACTAGTCTGCCTAGCACAGATACGCAGTATTTT.

The CDR3, as DNA: TGTGCCAGTAGTTGGGGGGGGGCCTACAATGAGCAGTTCTTC. It yields the protein CASSWGGAYNEQFF. V and J are TRBV19 and TRBJ2-1; TRBD2 matches at 7 bases. The germline V gene encodes CDR1 LNHDA and CDR2 SQIVND (reference sequence). V was clipped by 5 bases and J by 2 bases; unmatched bases: 3. This CDR3 spans 14 amino acids. Full variable domain (missing parts from reference TRBV19 and TRBJ2-1): DGGITQSPKYLFRKEGQNVTLSCEQNLNHDAMYWYRQDPGQGLRLIYYSQIVNDFQKGDIAEGYSVSREKKESFPLTVTSAQKNPTAFYLCASSWGGAYNEQFFGPGTRLTVL.

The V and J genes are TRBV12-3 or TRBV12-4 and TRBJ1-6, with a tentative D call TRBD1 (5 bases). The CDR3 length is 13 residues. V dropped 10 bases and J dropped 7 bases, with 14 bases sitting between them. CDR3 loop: CATRSRGNSPLHF. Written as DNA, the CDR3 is TGTGCCACCCGTTCTAGGGGAAATTCACCCCTCCACTTT.

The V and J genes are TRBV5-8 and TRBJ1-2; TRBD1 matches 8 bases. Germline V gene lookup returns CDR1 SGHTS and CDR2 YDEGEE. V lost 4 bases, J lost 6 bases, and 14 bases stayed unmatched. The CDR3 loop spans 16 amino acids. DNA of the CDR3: TGTGCCAGCAGCCGAACAACGACAGGGGTGGGCCATGGCTACACCTTC. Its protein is CASSRTTTGVGHGYTF.

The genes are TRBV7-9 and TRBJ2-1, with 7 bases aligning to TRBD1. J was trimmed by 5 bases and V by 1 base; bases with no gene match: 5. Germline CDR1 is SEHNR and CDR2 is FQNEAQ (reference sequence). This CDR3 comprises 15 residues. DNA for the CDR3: TGTGCCAGCAGCTTAGGGGACAGTACTAACAATGAGCAGTTCTTC. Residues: CASSLGDSTNNEQFF.

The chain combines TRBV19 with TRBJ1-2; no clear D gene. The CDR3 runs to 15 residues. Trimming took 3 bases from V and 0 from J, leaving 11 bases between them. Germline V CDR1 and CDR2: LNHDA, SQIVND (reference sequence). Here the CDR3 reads CASSIWVRANYGYTF. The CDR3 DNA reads TGTGCCAGTAGTATCTGGGTCCGGGCTAACTATGGCTACACCTTC. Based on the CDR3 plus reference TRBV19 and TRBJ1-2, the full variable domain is DGGITQSPKYLFRKEGQNVTLSCEQNLNHDAMYWYRQDPGQGLRLIYYSQIVNDFQKGDIAEGYSVSREKKESFPLTVTSAQKNPTAFYLCASSIWVRANYGYTFGSGTRLTVV.

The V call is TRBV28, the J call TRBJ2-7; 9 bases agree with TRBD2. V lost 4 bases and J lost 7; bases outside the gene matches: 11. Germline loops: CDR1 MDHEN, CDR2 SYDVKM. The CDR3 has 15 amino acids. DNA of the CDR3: TGTGCCAGCAGTTCGCTTGGTAGCGGGGGTCGAGAGCAGTACTTC. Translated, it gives CASSSLGSGGREQYF.

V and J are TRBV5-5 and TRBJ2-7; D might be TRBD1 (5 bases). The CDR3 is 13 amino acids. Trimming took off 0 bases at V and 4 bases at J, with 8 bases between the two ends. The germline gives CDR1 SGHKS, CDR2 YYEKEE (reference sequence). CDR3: CASSLGTKYEQYV. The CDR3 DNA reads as TGTGCCAGCAGCTTGGGGACAAAATACGAGCAGTACGTC.

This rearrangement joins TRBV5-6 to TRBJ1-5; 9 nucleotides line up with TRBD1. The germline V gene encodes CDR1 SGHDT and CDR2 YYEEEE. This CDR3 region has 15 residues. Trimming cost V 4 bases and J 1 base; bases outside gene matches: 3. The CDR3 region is CASSAGTGSNQPQHF. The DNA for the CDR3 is TGTGCCAGCAGCGCTGGGACAGGGAGCAATCAGCCCCAGCATTTT.

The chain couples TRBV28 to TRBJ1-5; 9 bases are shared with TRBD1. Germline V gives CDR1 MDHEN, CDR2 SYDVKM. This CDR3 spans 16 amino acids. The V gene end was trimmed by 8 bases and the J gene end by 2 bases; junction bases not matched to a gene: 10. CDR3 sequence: CASQIHRGLRNQPQHF. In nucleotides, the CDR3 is TGTGCCAGCCAAATCCACAGGGGGCTGCGCAATCAGCCCCAGCATTTT.

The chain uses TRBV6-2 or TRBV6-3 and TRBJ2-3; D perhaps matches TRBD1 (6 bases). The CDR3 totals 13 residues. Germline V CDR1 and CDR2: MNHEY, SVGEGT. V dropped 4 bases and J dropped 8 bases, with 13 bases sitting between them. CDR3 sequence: CASSSSGAGTQYF. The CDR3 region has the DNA TGTGCCAGCAGTTCCTCAGGGGCTGGTACGCAGTATTTT.

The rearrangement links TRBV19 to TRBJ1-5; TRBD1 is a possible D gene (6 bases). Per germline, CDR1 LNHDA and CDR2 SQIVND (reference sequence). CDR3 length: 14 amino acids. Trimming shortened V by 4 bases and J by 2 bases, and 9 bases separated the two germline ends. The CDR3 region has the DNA TGTGCCAGTAGTACAACAGGGCGCAATCAGCCCCAGCATTTT. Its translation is CASSTTGRNQPQHF.

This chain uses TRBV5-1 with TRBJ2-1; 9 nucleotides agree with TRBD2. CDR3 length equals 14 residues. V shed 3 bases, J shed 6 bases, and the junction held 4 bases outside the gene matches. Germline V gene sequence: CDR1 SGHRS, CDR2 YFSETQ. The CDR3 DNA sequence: TGCGCCAGCAGCTGGGGACTAGCTTCCAATGAGCAGTTCTTC. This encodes CASSWGLASNEQFF.

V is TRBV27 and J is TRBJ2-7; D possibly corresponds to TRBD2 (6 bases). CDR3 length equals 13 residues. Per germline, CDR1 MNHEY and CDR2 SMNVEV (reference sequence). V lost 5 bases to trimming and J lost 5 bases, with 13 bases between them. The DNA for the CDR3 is TGTGCCAGCAGTCCCCAGAGGAGGGACGAGCAGTACTTC. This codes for CASSPQRRDEQYF.

CDR3 protein: CASSPTSGGHEQYF. CDR3 in DNA: TGCGCCAGCAGCCCGACTAGCGGGGGGCACGAGCAGTACTTC. The chain couples TRBV5-1 to TRBJ2-7; 13 bases fit TRBD2. This CDR3 spans 14 amino acids. Germline-derived CDR1 and CDR2 are SGHRS and YFSETQ. J gave up 5 bases and V 4 bases, and 3 bases lay outside the gene matches.

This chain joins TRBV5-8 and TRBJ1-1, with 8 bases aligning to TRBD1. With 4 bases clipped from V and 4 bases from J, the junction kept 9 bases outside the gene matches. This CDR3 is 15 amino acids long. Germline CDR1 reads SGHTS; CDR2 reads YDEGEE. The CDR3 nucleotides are TGTGCCAGCAGCGCCTACAGGGGGAGACGCACTGAAGCTTTCTTT. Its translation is CASSAYRGRRTEAFF.

This CDR3 is CASTNDRSQQFF. The CDR3 DNA reads as TGCGCCAGCACGAACGACAGAAGTCAGCAGTTCTTC. The V and J genes are TRBV5-1 and TRBJ2-1; the D gene is possibly TRBD1 (5 bases). Germline lookup yields CDR1 SGHRS and CDR2 YFSETQ. The CDR3 sequence is 12 residues long. V lost 6 bases to trimming and J lost 11 bases, with 15 bases between them.

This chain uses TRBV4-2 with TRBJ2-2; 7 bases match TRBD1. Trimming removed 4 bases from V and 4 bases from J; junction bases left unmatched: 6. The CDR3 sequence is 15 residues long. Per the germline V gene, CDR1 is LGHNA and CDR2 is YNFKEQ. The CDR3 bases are TGTGCCAGCAGCCCGGACAGGTCGGGCACCGGGGAGCTGTTTTTT. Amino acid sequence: CASSPDRSGTGELFF.

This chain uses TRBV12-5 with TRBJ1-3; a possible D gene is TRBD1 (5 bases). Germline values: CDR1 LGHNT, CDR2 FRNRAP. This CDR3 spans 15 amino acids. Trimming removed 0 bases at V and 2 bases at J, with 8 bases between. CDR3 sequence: CASGLVGGAGNTIYF. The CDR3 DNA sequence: TGTGCTAGTGGTTTGGTTGGAGGGGCTGGAAACACCATATATTTT.

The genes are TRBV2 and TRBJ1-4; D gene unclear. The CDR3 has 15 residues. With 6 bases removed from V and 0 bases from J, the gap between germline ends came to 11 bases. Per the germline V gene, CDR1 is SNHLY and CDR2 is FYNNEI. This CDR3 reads CASRNPGATNEKLFF. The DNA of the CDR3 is TGTGCCAGCAGAAATCCAGGTGCAACTAATGAAAAACTGTTTTTT.

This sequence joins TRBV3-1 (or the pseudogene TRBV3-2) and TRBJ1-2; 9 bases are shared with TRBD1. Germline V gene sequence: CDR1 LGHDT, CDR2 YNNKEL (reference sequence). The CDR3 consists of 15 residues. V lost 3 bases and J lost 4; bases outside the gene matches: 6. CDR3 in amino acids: CASSHSDRGRYGYTF. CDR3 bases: TGTGCCAGCAGCCACTCGGACAGGGGACGCTATGGCTACACCTTC.